Below are 9 T cell receptor beta chains sequenced from a single sample in a study of identifying expanded T cells in peripheral blood. TCRdb keeps only in-frame clones here, not all; method: immunoSEQ multiplex PCR. The top ten clones hold just over 5.5% of a sample with some 97,000 clones, approximately 88% of them seen once. The specimen sequenced was blood. These receptors originate from a person between 18 and 75 years old in good health.

V is TRBV7-9 and J is TRBJ1-2; D unresolved. This CDR3 has 14 amino acids. The germline V gene encodes CDR1 SEHNR and CDR2 FQNEAQ (reference sequence). Trimming removed 2 bases from V and 4 bases from J, with 11 bases in between. In DNA form, the CDR3 reads TGTGCCAGCAGCTTATACCCCCGCGGCTATGGCTACACCTTC. Encoded protein: CASSLYPRGYGYTF.

The chain joins TRBV7-8 to TRBJ1-5; D unresolved. V lost 5 bases, J lost 9 bases, and 17 bases lay in between. This CDR3 spans 14 amino acids. Germline V gene sequence: CDR1 SGHVS, CDR2 FQNEAQ. The CDR3 nucleotides read TGTGCCAGCAGCCCACCAAACTCCCTATTGCCCCAGCATTTT. It is translated as CASSPPNSLLPQHF. Full variable domain (rest looked up from reference TRBV7-8 and TRBJ1-5): GAGVSQSPRYKVAKRGQDVALRCDPISGHVSLFWYQQALGQGPEFLTYFQNEAQLDKSGLPSDRFFAERPEGSVSTLKIQRTQQEDSAVYLCASSPPNSLLPQHFGDGTRLSIL.

The chain combines TRBV5-6 with TRBJ2-1, with 10 bases lining up with TRBD1. This CDR3 has 15 amino acids. In germline, CDR1 is SGHDT, CDR2 YYEEEE. The junction had 12 bases not matched to a gene; V was cut back by 7 bases and J by 8 bases. CDR3 amino acids: CASGRTGGKSDEQFF. CDR3 nucleotides: TGTGCCAGCGGCCGGACAGGGGGAAAATCGGATGAGCAGTTCTTC.

This clone was picked up one time. The chain joins TRBV29-1 to TRBJ2-1; D is possibly TRBD1 (5 bases). CDR1 is SQVTM, CDR2 ANQGSEA, per germline. The CDR3 contains 14 residues. V gave up 3 bases and J gave up 11 bases, with 20 bases separating them. In nucleotides, the CDR3 is TGCAGCGTTGAGTCGCAGGGCTCCTCAGGCAAGCAGTTCTTC. This encodes CSVESQGSSGKQFF.

V gene TRBV27 combines with J gene TRBJ1-1; no reliable D call. The CDR3 has 16 amino acids. From germline, CDR1 is MNHEY and CDR2 SMNVEV (reference sequence). The germline V and J ends were trimmed by 5 bases and 6 bases, with 22 bases remaining between them. The CDR3: CASSTTSWGIGPEAFF. The CDR3, as DNA: TGTGCCAGCAGTACTACCTCTTGGGGAATCGGACCTGAAGCTTTCTTT.

The J gene is TRBJ2-1, the V gene TRBV7-2; D is uncertain. The ends were cut back, 4 bases at V and 6 bases at J, with 10 bases in the middle. The CDR3 covers 13 residues. CDR1 and CDR2 from the germline V gene are SGHTA and FQGNSA. CDR3 DNA sequence: TGTGCCAGCAGCTGGATTTTGGGCAATGAGCAGTTCTTC. As protein: CASSWILGNEQFF.

The CDR3 sequence: CASRPKTGITVDTEAFF. CDR3 in DNA: TGTGCCAGCAGACCAAAGACAGGGATCACGGTCGACACTGAAGCTTTCTTT. J is TRBJ1-1 and V is TRBV27; TRBD1 matches 7 bases. There are 17 residues in the CDR3. Losses at the gene ends were 6 bases for V and 3 bases for J; bases not matched to a gene: 16. The germline V gene encodes CDR1 MNHEY and CDR2 SMNVEV (reference sequence).

The chain carries TRBV5-1 and TRBJ2-5; TRBD2 matches 7 bases. The trim removed 0 bases at V and 3 bases at J, leaving 5 bases unmatched. The CDR3 extends over 15 amino acids. Germline CDR1 and CDR2: SGHRS and YFSETQ. The CDR3 loop is CASSLGLSGEETQYF. CDR3 sequence (DNA): TGCGCCAGCAGCTTGGGCCTAAGCGGGGAAGAGACCCAGTACTTC.

The chain combines TRBV10-1 with TRBJ1-3, with a weak D call TRBD1 (6 bases). V was pared by 8 bases and J by 0 bases, with 17 bases between. This CDR3 contains 16 residues. Germline assignment: CDR1 WNHNN and CDR2 SYGVQD (reference sequence). CDR3 sequence: CASLRQAYRSGNTIYF. The DNA of the CDR3 is TGCGCCAGCCTACGACAGGCCTACCGCTCTGGAAACACCATATATTTT.